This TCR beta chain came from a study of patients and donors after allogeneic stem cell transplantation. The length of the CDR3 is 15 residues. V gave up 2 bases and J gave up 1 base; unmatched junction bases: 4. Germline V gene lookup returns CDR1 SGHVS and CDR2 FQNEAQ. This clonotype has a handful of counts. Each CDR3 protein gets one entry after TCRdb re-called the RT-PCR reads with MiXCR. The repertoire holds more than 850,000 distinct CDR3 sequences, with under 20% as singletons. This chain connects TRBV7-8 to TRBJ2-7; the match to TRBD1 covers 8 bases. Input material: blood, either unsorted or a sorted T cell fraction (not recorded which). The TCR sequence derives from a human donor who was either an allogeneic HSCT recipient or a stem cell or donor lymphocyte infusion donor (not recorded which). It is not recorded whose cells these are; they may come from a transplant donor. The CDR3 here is CASSLRGQESYEQYF. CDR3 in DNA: TGTGCCAGCAGCTTAAGGGGACAGGAATCCTACGAGCAGTACTTC.